The clone carrying this TCR beta chain occurred a few times. Its antigen is not known. V shed 4 bases, J shed 7 bases, and the junction held 4 bases outside the gene matches. The CDR3 has 14 amino acids. Germline CDR1 reads SGHRS; CDR2 reads YFSETQ. The data were taken from a study of shared clonotypes between healthy human individuals. The overall study: Donors had three CD4 naive, three CD4 memory, two CD8 naive and one CD8 memory plate apiece.

The study drew its donors from healthy HIV-negative adults without recent acute infections or vaccinations. Negatively enriched CD4+ T cells were divided by CD45RA into naive and memory. Study outcomes and limitations: Sequencing of the sorted subsets was shown by rarefaction to be incomplete despite large depth.

Sequenced by immunoSEQ multiplex PCR; TCRdb stores in-frame clones only, minus some. The data show millions of clones, about 92% seen once. The clonotype originates from a man aged 18 to 29 in good health. Some clones in this sample may be carry-over from other donors' samples. The source material was naive CD4+ T cells from PBMCs. Regarding subset: CD45RA+ positively selected. The chain links TRBV5-1 to TRBJ2-1; 11 positions agree with TRBD2. CDR3: CASSKLAGENEQFF. In nucleotides, the CDR3 is TGCGCCAGCAGCAAACTAGCGGGAGAGAATGAGCAGTTCTTC.